This T cell receptor (beta chain) was captured by sequencing in a study of blood T cell repertoires in COVID-19. Whole-study context: From T cells, B-cell-depleted T cells, or PBMCs came the material, which was cDNA or gDNA.

In the study's own analysis: For nucleated cells, counts were estimated from reference gene primer amplification. Only in-frame clones appear in the TCRdb table, and some are missing; sequencing was by immunoSEQ multiplex PCR. The D gene and trimming were derived from the DNA, and the V and J assignments and clone size from that table. The sample lists approximately 220,000 clones; around four fifths were seen once. This clone occurred once. Material: peripheral blood. This TCR was recovered from a middle-aged woman with active or convalescent COVID-19.

CDR3 bases: TGTGCCAGCACCGAGACAGGGGATTCACCCCTCCACTTT. It encodes CASTETGDSPLHF. This chain joins TRBV2 and TRBJ1-6; TRBD1 aligns across 8 bases. Germline V gene sequence: CDR1 SNHLY, CDR2 FYNNEI. J lost 8 bases, V lost 7 bases, and 4 bases had no gene match. CDR3 size: 13 residues.